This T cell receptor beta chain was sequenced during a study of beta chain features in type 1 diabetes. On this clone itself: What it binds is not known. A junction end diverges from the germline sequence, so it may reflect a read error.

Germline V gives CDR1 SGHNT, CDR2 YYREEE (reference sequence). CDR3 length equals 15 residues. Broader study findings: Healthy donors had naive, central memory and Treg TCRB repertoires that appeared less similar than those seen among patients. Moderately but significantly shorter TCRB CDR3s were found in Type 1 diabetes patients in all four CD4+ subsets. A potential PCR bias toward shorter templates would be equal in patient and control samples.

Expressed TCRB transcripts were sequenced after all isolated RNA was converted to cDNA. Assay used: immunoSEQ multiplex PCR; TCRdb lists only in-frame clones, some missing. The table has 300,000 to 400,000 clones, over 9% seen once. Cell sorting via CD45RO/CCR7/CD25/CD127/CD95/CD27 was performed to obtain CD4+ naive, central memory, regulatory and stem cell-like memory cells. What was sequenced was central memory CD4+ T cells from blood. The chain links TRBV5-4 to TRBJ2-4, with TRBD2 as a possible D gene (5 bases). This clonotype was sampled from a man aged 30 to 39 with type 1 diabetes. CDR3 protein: CASSQDRSEGNIQYF. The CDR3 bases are TGCGCCAGCAGCCAAGATAGGTCCGAGGGAAACATTCAGTACTTC.